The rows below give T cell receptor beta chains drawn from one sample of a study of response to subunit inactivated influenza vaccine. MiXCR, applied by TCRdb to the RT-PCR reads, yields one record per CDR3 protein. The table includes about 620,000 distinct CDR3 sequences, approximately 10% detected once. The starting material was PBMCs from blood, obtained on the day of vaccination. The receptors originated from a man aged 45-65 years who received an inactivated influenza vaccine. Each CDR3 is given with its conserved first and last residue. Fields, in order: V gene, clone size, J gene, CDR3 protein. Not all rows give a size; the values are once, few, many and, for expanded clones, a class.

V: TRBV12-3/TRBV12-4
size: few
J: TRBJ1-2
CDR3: CASSRTGAVYGYTF

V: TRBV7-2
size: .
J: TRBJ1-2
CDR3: CASSLAIRGNHGYTF

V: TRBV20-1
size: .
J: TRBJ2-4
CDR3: CSAPKGALKENIQYF

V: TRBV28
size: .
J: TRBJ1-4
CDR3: CASRPGQEKKLFF

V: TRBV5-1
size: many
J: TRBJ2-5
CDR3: CASNEGKETQYF

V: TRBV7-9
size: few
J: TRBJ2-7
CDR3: CASSLEPAIISYEQYF

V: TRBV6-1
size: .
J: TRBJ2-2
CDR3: CASRKLGGSNTGELFF

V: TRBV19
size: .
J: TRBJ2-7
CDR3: CASSFGTGLSVYEQYF

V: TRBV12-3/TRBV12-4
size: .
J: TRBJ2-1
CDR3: CPSNSPGQIYNEQFF

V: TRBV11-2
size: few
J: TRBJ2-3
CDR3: CASSFVRAPDTQYF

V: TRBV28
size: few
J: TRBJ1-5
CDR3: CASTEYPPNQPQHF

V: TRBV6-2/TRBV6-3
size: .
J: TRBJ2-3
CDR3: CASSYFNGLAGLADTQYF

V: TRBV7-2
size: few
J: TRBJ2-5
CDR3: CASSLVVTSGGPETQYF

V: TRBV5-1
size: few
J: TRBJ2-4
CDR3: CASSLNSGTNIQYF

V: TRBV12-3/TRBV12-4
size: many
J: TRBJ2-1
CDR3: CASSSGTGVGEQFF

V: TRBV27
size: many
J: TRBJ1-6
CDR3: CASSPLSVQESPLHF

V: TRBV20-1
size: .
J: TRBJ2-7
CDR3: CSAERGQVYEQYF

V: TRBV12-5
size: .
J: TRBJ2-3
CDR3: CASGLPTGPGTHTDTQYF

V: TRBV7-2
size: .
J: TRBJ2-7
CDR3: CASSITTGKTYEQYF

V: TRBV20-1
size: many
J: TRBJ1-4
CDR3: CSASKTGLNEKLFF

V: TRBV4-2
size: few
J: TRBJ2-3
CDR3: CASSKSGGTSGGSDTQYF

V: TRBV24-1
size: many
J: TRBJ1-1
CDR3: CATSDLQGLTEAFF

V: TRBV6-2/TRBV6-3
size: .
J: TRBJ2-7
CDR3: CASSYSPGRGGYEQYF

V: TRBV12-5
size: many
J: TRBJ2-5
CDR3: CASGLVRRLETQYF

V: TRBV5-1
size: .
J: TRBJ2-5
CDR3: CASSLQWPEETQYF

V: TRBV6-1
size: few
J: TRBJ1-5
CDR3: CASKGQAYSNQPQHF

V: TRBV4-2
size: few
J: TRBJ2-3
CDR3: CASSQGDRGTDTQYF

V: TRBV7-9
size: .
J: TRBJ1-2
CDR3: CASSPRQELYGYTF

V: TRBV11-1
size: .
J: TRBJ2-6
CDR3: CASSLEKGASSGANVLTF

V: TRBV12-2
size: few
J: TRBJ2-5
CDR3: CASRSRDQGEQETQYF

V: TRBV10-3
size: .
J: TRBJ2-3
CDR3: CAIRNGQAFTDTQYF

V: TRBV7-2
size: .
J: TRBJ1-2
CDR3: CASSPPPGSGYTF

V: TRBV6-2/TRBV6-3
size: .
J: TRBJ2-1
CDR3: CASSLLAGPTNEQFF

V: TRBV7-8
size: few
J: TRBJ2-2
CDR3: CASSLVPIGELFF

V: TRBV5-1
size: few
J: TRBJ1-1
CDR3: CASSPDELWTEAFF

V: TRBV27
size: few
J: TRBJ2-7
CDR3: CASSLYGTGSFYEQYF

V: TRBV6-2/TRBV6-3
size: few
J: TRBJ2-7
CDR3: CASTRSPGVYEQYF

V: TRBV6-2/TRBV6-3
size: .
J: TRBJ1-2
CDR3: CASSYRDRGSWGYTF

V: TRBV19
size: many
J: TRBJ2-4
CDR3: CASGGMENIQYF

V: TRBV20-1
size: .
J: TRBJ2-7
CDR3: CSAGRTSGNYEQYF

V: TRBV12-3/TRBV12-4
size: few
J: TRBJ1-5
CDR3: CASSLTVSNQPQHF

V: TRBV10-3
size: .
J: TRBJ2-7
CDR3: CAARGTSGYEQYF

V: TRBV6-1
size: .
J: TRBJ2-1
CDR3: CASRIGQSSYNEQFF

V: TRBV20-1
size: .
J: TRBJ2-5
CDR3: CSARDLRASGGWYQETQYF